This TCR beta chain was recovered during a study of T-cell memory formation after mild COVID-19. Overall study context: TCR clusters were mostly donor specific.

A note on this clonotype: The antigen is not known.

Trimming took off 6 bases at V and 1 base at J, with 18 bases between the two ends. The CDR3 has 16 residues. 5'RACE with constant-segment primers built TCRalpha and TCRbeta cDNA libraries with UMIs. One entry per CDR3 protein, called by TCRdb with MiXCR from the 5' RACE reads. The table lists about 450,000 distinct CDR3 sequences, around a quarter of them singletons, with about an eighth in the top ten. Study-level results: CD4+ clones that contracted lay mainly in CM and EM; CD8+ ones lay in EMRA.

This sequence joins TRBV12-3 or TRBV12-4 and TRBJ1-1; the D gene is possibly TRBD1 (6 bases). Sequencing was done on a sample of PBMCs or a T cell subset sorted from them (not recorded which). This TCR was sampled from an adult woman who had mild COVID-19 (a few samples of this study predate the infection). Cell type and time point are not known. The CDR3 protein is CASRPTGGRSNTEAFF. The CDR3 nucleotides are TGTGCCAGCAGACCCACGGGGGGGCGGTCGAACACTGAAGCTTTCTTT.